This passage covers 26 T cell receptor beta chains from one sample sequenced in a study of T-cell memory formation after mild COVID-19. One entry per CDR3 protein, called by TCRdb with MiXCR from the 5' RACE reads. Among some 200,000 distinct CDR3 sequences, 20% to 25% were seen once, and the ten largest hold approximately 22%. The sample comprised PBMCs or a T cell subset sorted from them (not recorded which). The receptors shown here come from an adult woman who had mild COVID-19 (a few samples of this study predate the infection). Cell type and time point are not known.

This clonotype was found a few times. V is TRBV19 and J is TRBJ1-1, with 7 nucleotides matching TRBD1. V gave up 1 base and J gave up 1 base; unmatched junction bases: 12. The germline V gene has CDR1 LNHDA and CDR2 SQIVND (reference sequence). There are 18 residues in the CDR3. CDR3 sequence reads: CASSIGPDRLVENTEAFF. DNA of the CDR3: TGTGCCAGTAGTATAGGACCGGACAGGTTGGTTGAGAACACTGAAGCTTTCTTT.

A few counts support this clonotype. The CDR3, as DNA: TGTGCCAGCAGCTCTAATGGGGACTCTGGAAACACCATATATTTT. Translating it yields CASSSNGDSGNTIYF. The rearrangement links TRBV9 to TRBJ1-3; D uncertain. This CDR3 has 15 residues. The germline V gene has CDR1 SGDLS and CDR2 YYNGEE. Trimming pared 4 bases from V and 0 bases from J, leaving 11 bases between.

The V call is TRBV7-9, the J call TRBJ2-7, with D maybe TRBD1 (5 bases). The CDR3 is 14 amino acids. CDR1 is SEHNR and CDR2 is FQNEAQ in the germline V gene (reference sequence). Trimming took off 5 bases at V and 0 bases at J, with 11 bases between the two ends. The CDR3 is CASSPVRGSYEQYF. For the CDR3, the DNA is TGTGCCAGCAGCCCGGTAAGGGGCTCCTACGAGCAGTACTTC.

The sample holds a few counts of this clonotype. This CDR3 reads CASSGRTEAFF. The CDR3 region has the DNA TGTGCCAGCAGTGGGAGGACTGAAGCTTTCTTT. The chain employs TRBV6-4 and TRBJ1-1, with no clear D. CDR1 and CDR2 (germline): MRHNA, SNTAGT. V lost 4 bases, J lost 5 bases, and 5 bases lay in between. The CDR3 has 11 amino acids.

This clonotype was seen many times. This chain links TRBV7-9 with TRBJ2-5; D is perhaps TRBD1 (6 bases). Germline V gives CDR1 SEHNR, CDR2 FQNEAQ (reference sequence). The CDR3 has 13 amino acids. V lost 4 bases to trimming and J lost 1 base, with 7 bases between them. In DNA form, the CDR3 reads TGTGCCAGCAGCTGGGGGCCCCAAGAGACCCAGTACTTC. It translates to CASSWGPQETQYF. The full variable domain, in which reference TRBV7-9 and TRBJ2-5 provide the parts outside the CDR3, is DTGVSQNPRHKITKRGQNVTFRCDPISEHNRLYWYRQTLGQGPEFLTYFQNEAQLEKSRLLSDRFSAERPKGSFSTLEIQRTEQGDSAMYLCASSWGPQETQYFGPGTRLLVL.

J is TRBJ1-1 and V is TRBV6-5; D gene uncertain. Germline loops: CDR1 MNHEY, CDR2 SVGAGI. V shed 2 bases and J shed 5 bases, with 15 bases lying between them. This CDR3 spans 15 amino acids. The CDR3 DNA sequence: TGTGCCAGCAGTTACGGTCCCAGTTGGGAGACTGAAGCTTTCTTT. Translated: CASSYGPSWETEAFF.

This clonotype was detected a few times. This chain connects TRBV24-1 to TRBJ2-2, with D perhaps TRBD1 or TRBD2 (6 bases each). This CDR3 has 12 amino acids. The V gene's germline CDR1 is KGHDR and CDR2 SFDVKD. Trimming left V 8 bases short and J 7 bases short, with 10 bases between. CDR3 sequence reads: CATIGGGGELFF. CDR3 nucleotides: TGTGCCACCATTGGAGGGGGCGGGGAGCTGTTTTTT.

This clonotype was detected a few times. The chain is built from TRBV12-3 or TRBV12-4 and TRBJ2-7, with 9 bases identical to TRBD1. The CDR3 has 15 amino acids. The ends lost 5 bases at V and 3 bases at J; junction bases unmatched: 8. In DNA form, the CDR3 reads TGTGCCAGCAGTAGAGGACAGGGGTCGTACTACGAGCAGTACTTC. Its translation is CASSRGQGSYYEQYF.

The rearrangement links TRBV9 to TRBJ2-3; D is uncertain. Germline V gives CDR1 SGDLS, CDR2 YYNGEE. There are 15 residues in the CDR3. The V and J ends lost 0 bases and 0 bases respectively, with 8 bases between them. The CDR3 loop reads CASSVDGSSTDTQYF. The CDR3 DNA is TGTGCCAGCAGCGTAGACGGATCTAGCACAGATACGCAGTATTTT.

Concerning this clonotype itself: A junction boundary mismatches the germline segment, possibly from a read error. The V call is TRBV14, the J call TRBJ2-1; 8 nucleotides line up with TRBD2. CDR3 length equals 15 residues. The germline gives CDR1 SGHDN, CDR2 FVKESK. CDR3 protein: CASRQGKLADNEQFF. DNA for the CDR3: TGTGCCAGCAGGCAAGGGAAACTAGCGGACAATGAGCAGTTCTTC. The full variable domain, completed using reference TRBV14 and TRBJ2-1, is EAGVTQFPSHSVIEKGQTVTLRCDPISGHDNLYWYRRVMGKEIKFLLHFVKESKQDESGMPNNRFLAERTGGTYSTLKVQPAELEDSGVYFCASRQGKLADNEQFFGPGTRLTVL.

The gene calls are TRBV2 and TRBJ2-7; D is possibly TRBD1 or TRBD2 (5 bases each). Germline CDR1 SNHLY, CDR2 FYNNEI. CDR3 length equals 16 residues. The V and J ends lost 6 bases and 0 bases respectively, with 18 bases between them. CDR3 sequence: CASSGAGQGTSYEQYF. The CDR3 bases are TGTGCCAGCAGCGGGGCTGGGCAGGGAACCTCCTACGAGCAGTACTTC.

This clonotype occurred a few times. J is TRBJ2-7 and V is TRBV5-1, with TRBD1 matching over 10 bases. The CDR3 covers 14 residues. The germline gives CDR1 SGHRS, CDR2 YFSETQ. With 7 bases clipped from V and 2 bases from J, the junction kept 6 bases outside the gene matches. This chain's CDR3 is CASYTGTGAYEQYF. As DNA, the CDR3 is TGCGCCAGCTACACCGGGACAGGGGCCTACGAGCAGTACTTC.

In its sample, this clonotype was seen a few times. The chain is built from TRBV13 and TRBJ2-7; 9 bases line up with TRBD1. The germline V gene has CDR1 PRHDT and CDR2 FYEKMQ (reference sequence). V dropped 6 bases and J dropped 6; count of bases not matched to a gene: 15. The CDR3 runs to 16 residues. CDR3 in DNA: TGTGCCAGCAGGATGTGGGGGACAGGGAAATTCCCCGAGCAGTACTTC. Amino acids: CASRMWGTGKFPEQYF.

The chain employs TRBV6-2 or TRBV6-3 and TRBJ2-1; possible D gene TRBD2, 5 bases. The CDR3 totals 16 residues. V lost 6 bases and J lost 8, with 23 bases in between. Germline V gene sequence: CDR1 MNHEY, CDR2 SVGEGT. The CDR3 sequence is CASSRSGSNYIYEQFF. CDR3 in DNA: TGTGCCAGCAGCCGGTCGGGATCTAATTACATATATGAGCAGTTCTTC.

This clonotype has just a few counts. The J gene is TRBJ1-6, the V gene TRBV7-9; a weak D match, TRBD1 (6 bases). This CDR3 comprises 14 residues. Germline V lookup: CDR1 SEHNR, CDR2 FQNEAQ (reference sequence). V gave up 2 bases and J gave up 7 bases, with 9 bases separating them. The CDR3 loop reads CASSLPGENSPLHF. CDR3 DNA: TGTGCCAGCAGCTTACCAGGGGAGAATTCACCCCTCCACTTT.

CDR3 sequence (DNA): TGTGCCAGCAGCTTAGTTGGGCCGAATCAGCCCCAGCATTTT. Its translation: CASSLVGPNQPQHF. The rearrangement links TRBV7-8 to TRBJ1-5; D gene uncertain. The CDR3 sequence is 14 residues long. Germline-derived CDR1 and CDR2 are SGHVS and FQNEAQ. V dropped 1 base and J dropped 4 bases, with 8 bases sitting between them.

This clonotype was observed at least ten times. The chain recombines TRBV20-1 with TRBJ2-3, with D tentatively TRBD1 (6 bases). CDR3 size: 16 residues. Germline V lookup: CDR1 DFQATT, CDR2 SNEGSKA (reference sequence). V was cut by 4 bases and J by 0 bases, with 17 bases left in between. The CDR3 region has the DNA TGCAGTGCTACCTCTTACAGGGATACTAGCACAGATACGCAGTATTTT. Translated, it gives CSATSYRDTSTDTQYF.

In its sample, this clonotype was seen a few times. V and J are TRBV28 and TRBJ2-7, with D possibly being TRBD2 (5 bases). Trimming left V 2 bases short and J 4 bases short, with 12 bases between. The CDR3 extends over 14 amino acids. From germline, CDR1 is MDHEN and CDR2 SYDVKM. This CDR3 reads CASSLAGYAYEQYF. CDR3 in DNA: TGTGCCAGCAGTTTAGCGGGCTACGCTTACGAGCAGTACTTC.

This clonotype was recorded a few times. The chain employs TRBV7-2 and TRBJ2-7; 7 bases are a match to TRBD2. The germline V gene has CDR1 SGHTA and CDR2 FQGNSA. This CDR3 has 15 amino acids. V was pared by 2 bases and J by 2 bases, with 6 bases of the junction left unmatched. The CDR3 DNA reads TGTGCCAGCAGCTTATGGGAGGGAGAAACCTACGAGCAGTACTTC. It codes for CASSLWEGETYEQYF.

J is TRBJ2-7 and V is TRBV27; D tentatively reads TRBD1 or TRBD2 (5 bases each). V lost 2 bases and J lost 4, with 15 bases in between. This CDR3 region has 15 residues. Germline V gene data show CDR1 as MNHEY and CDR2 as SMNVEV (reference sequence). Here the CDR3 DNA reads TGTGCCAGCAGTTTAAGAGGGGCCTCTATTTACGAGCAGTACTTC. It encodes CASSLRGASIYEQYF.

Only a few counts were recorded for this clonotype. This chain links TRBV7-9 with TRBJ2-7, with 9 bases that match TRBD1. The CDR3 runs 15 residues. V dropped 5 bases and J dropped 0; count of bases not matched to a gene: 5. From germline, CDR1 is SEHNR and CDR2 FQNEAQ (reference sequence). CDR3 sequence reads: CASSPDRGFSYEQYF. The DNA for the CDR3 is TGTGCCAGCAGCCCGGACAGGGGATTCTCCTACGAGCAGTACTTC.

The chain recombines TRBV7-9 with TRBJ2-7; no clear D. Per the germline V gene, CDR1 is SEHNR and CDR2 is FQNEAQ (reference sequence). V shed 3 bases and J shed 3 bases, with 9 bases lying between them. The CDR3 sequence is 13 residues long. For the CDR3, the DNA is TGTGCCAGCAGCTTGAATAGCCTCTACGAGCAGTACTTC. Protein product: CASSLNSLYEQYF.

The sample holds a few counts of this clonotype. V usage is TRBV19 and J usage is TRBJ2-7, with 11 bases matching TRBD2. The ends lost 5 bases at V and 3 bases at J; junction bases unmatched: 9. Germline V CDR1 and CDR2: LNHDA, SQIVND (reference sequence). This CDR3 has 16 amino acids. The DNA of the CDR3 is TGTGCCAGTAGTGCAACTAGCGGGGGCGCCATCTACGAGCAGTACTTC. It specifies CASSATSGGAIYEQYF.

This chain connects TRBV7-9 to TRBJ2-2, with TRBD1 matching 9 bases. In germline, CDR1 is SEHNR, CDR2 FQNEAQ (reference sequence). CDR3 size: 15 residues. The ends lost 8 bases at V and 1 base at J; junction bases unmatched: 5. The CDR3 region is CASEPTGGNTGELFF. The CDR3 bases are TGTGCCAGCGAACCGACAGGGGGGAACACCGGGGAGCTGTTTTTT.

Points on this clonotype: The conserved closing phenylalanine or tryptophan is absent in this CDR3, likely reflecting a read error. The limits of the CDR3 on the DNA are not certain, so only TCRdb's listed CDR3 is given. V is TRBV7-2 and J is TRBJ2-1; TRBD1, the table's D call, was not compared with the DNA. Counting both end residues, the CDR3 totals 12 amino acids. From germline, CDR1 is SGHTA and CDR2 FQGNSA. CDR3 loop: CASSLGQGEVLL.

This clonotype was observed a few times. This rearrangement joins TRBV4-3 to TRBJ2-7, with TRBD2 identical over 8 bases. V lost 0 bases and J lost 3; bases outside the gene matches: 13. CDR3 length: 18 residues. Germline CDR1 and CDR2: LGHNA and YSLEER. CDR3 amino acids: CASSQDVGVVAGSYEQYF. CDR3 bases: TGCGCCAGCAGCCAAGATGTAGGCGTGGTAGCGGGGAGCTACGAGCAGTACTTC.